Each of the 5 T cell receptor beta chains below was sequenced from the same sample in a study of CD8+ T cells in alopecia areata. cDNA prepared by RNA extraction and subsequent reverse transcription served as the template for sequencing. Here immunoSEQ multiplex PCR was the method, and the copy in TCRdb shows in-frame clones only, minus some. The sample shows roughly 120,000 clones, about three fifths of them seen only once. Treatment denoted: oral pan-JAK inhibitor, 5-10 mg twice daily. The source material was CD8+ T cells sorted from blood, sampled at week 4, from a patient treated with tofacitinib. These receptors were obtained from a human donor with alopecia areata.

V and J are TRBV30 and TRBJ2-5; 10 bases line up with TRBD1. Germline V CDR1 and CDR2: GTSNPN, SVGIG (reference sequence). V was pared by 0 bases and J by 5 bases, with 6 bases of the junction left unmatched. The CDR3 is 15 residues long. CDR3 in amino acids: CAWSVGQGVEETQYF. CDR3 nucleotide sequence: TGTGCCTGGAGTGTAGGACAGGGGGTGGAGGAGACCCAGTACTTC.

The chain combines TRBV29-1 with TRBJ2-2; the D is unclear. CDR1 is SQVTM, CDR2 ANQGSEA, per germline. The CDR3 totals 13 residues. Trimming shortened V by 4 bases and J by 0 bases, and 6 bases separated the two germline ends. DNA for the CDR3: TGCAGCGTTGTTCCGCCGAACACCGGGGAGCTGTTTTTT. Translated, it gives CSVVPPNTGELFF.

The J gene is TRBJ1-2, the V gene TRBV7-9; 7 nucleotides agree with TRBD1. Germline trimming cut 4 bases from V and 3 bases from J; bases unmatched to any gene: 2. Looked up from germline, CDR1 is SEHNR and CDR2 is FQNEAQ (reference sequence). The CDR3 is 13 amino acids. The CDR3 bases are TGTGCCAGCAGCTACGGGACAGACTATGGCTACACCTTC. This sequence encodes CASSYGTDYGYTF. Variable domain in full (rest from reference TRBV7-9 and TRBJ1-2): DTGVSQNPRHKITKRGQNVTFRCDPISEHNRLYWYRQTLGQGPEFLTYFQNEAQLEKSRLLSDRFSAERPKGSFSTLEIQRTEQGDSAMYLCASSYGTDYGYTFGSGTRLTVV.

V and J are TRBV29-1 and TRBJ2-5; D may match TRBD1 or TRBD2 (5 bases each). The DNA end favors TRBJ2-7, so the J call may be wrong. Germline lookup yields CDR1 SQVTM and CDR2 ANQGSEA. This CDR3 is built from 14 residues. In DNA, the CDR3 is TGCAGCGCACGAGGGGACGGTGACTCCTACGAGCAGTACTTC. This sequence encodes CSARGDGDSYEQYF.

V usage is TRBV7-9 and J usage is TRBJ2-3; TRBD2 matches 8 bases. V gave up 5 bases and J gave up 6 bases; unmatched junction bases: 10. Germline CDR1 reads SEHNR; CDR2 reads FQNEAQ (reference sequence). The CDR3 contains 15 residues. The CDR3 nucleotides are TGTGCCAGCAGCCCACAAACGGGACTAGTCGATACGCAGTATTTT. Its protein is CASSPQTGLVDTQYF.